The TCR beta chain described here comes from a study of cytomegalovirus exposure and HLA in healthy donors. With V trimmed by 10 bases and J by 0 bases, 14 bases remained unmatched. This CDR3 is built from 18 residues. Germline loops: CDR1 ENHRY, CDR2 SYGVKD. TCRdb's table, derived via immunoSEQ multiplex PCR, lists solely in-frame clones and lacks some. The sample shows 110,000 to 150,000 clones, roughly 93% of them seen only once. The J gene is TRBJ1-3, the V gene TRBV10-3, with TRBD1 matching 11 bases. The source is a man between 18 and 29 years old in good health and CMV-seropositive. The sequenced sample was PBMCs. The CDR3 DNA sequence: TGTGCCACTACGGCGGGGACAGGGGGTTACCCCTCTGGAAACACCATATATTTT. Its protein is CATTAGTGGYPSGNTIYF.